This T cell receptor (beta chain) was profiled in a study of identical twins (dated by TCRdb to 2016 to 2017). About the study as a whole: TCR alpha and beta repertoires from monozygotic twins, unrelated adults of various ages and cord blood were deep-sequenced to test whether fetal clonotypes persist. To rule out contamination, replicate twin experiments were performed at different times with different library preparation protocols.

All donors were healthy Caucasians. Three unrelated non-twin adults were also sequenced: a male aged 18 to 30, a male aged 50 to 60 and a female aged 50 to 60. Miltenyi CD45RO+ enrichment and human naive T-cell isolation kits were used to isolate memory (CD45RO+) and naive T cells from PBMC. From a lookup of the germline V gene, CDR1 and CDR2 are SGHDT and YYEEEE. Trimming accounts for 4 bases at V and 6 bases at J, while the number of junction bases matched to no gene is 10. The CDR3 measures 15 amino acids from cysteine to phenylalanine. The entry retains the CDR3 DNA only, 45 bases that are in frame from base 1. Study-level results and caveats: A weaker excess of twin sharing was found in beta out-of-frame sequences because the signal-to-noise ratio was lowered by fewer shared sequences. In monozygotic twins, recombination models systematically underestimated out-of-frame TCR alpha sharing, but the models matched the sharing seen between unrelated individuals. Fewer insertions were carried by abundant cord blood beta clonotypes, a similar but weaker trend appeared in young adult naive repertoires, and no such trend appeared in memory repertoires. Compared with coincidental sharing between unrelated individuals, out-of-frame TCR alpha sequences shared between twins showed an excess of sequences with low generation probability. Invariant T cells such as MAIT and iNKT could partly confound zero-insertion analyses, though diverse VJ usage argued against this for most clonotypes. Because the same donors could not be followed over many years, the conclusions relied on cross-sectional statistical analysis.

This clonotype was found a few times. Its antigen is unknown. Base qualities are not at hand, and no much larger clone is one base apart. Libraries were constructed by 5' RACE. Instrument used: Illumina HiSeq 2000. Template switching added a universal primer binding site, and the final cDNA carried a unique molecular identifier that allowed TCR cDNA molecules to be counted accurately. Specific primers in the conserved constant-segment region were used to synthesize first-strand cDNA for the TCR alpha and beta chains. To control for contamination, every cDNA library carried two barcodes: a SMART-Mk sample barcode plus Illumina barcodes. TruSeq adapter sequences and Illumina sample barcodes were added in two successive PCR steps. Sequencing of the TCR alpha and beta cDNA libraries was done on the Illumina HiSeq platform using custom primers. For the original study's pipeline: MiGEC was used to process raw reads and extract unique molecular identifiers, and MiXCR was used to find CDR3 positions. For each individual, recombination models were inferred using an EM algorithm with the repgenHMM and IGoR tools. The analysis of shared clonotypes was done with the tcR package in R, with sharing normalized by the product of cloneset sizes. Out-of-frame nonproductive sequences were analyzed to study raw recombination free of thymic and clonal selection effects. Using fastp trimming at Q25 and MiXCR clonotype assembly, TCRdb reanalyzed the public sequencing data and kept in-frame beta chains. One record per CDR3 amino acid sequence lists the most common genes and DNA. V and J calls and clone size were set by TCRdb, not the authors. This sample holds approximately 690,000 distinct CDR3 sequences; around 6% were observed only once. The biggest ten clones account for roughly 2% of the sample.

Recombination linked TRBV5-6 to TRBJ1-2; 9 bases in the junction line up with TRBD1. The sequencing sample was made of naive T cells sorted from blood. According to the study, the label for this sample's cell subset or site signals: cells isolated with a human naive T-cell isolation kit. The clonotype comes from a man aged 18 to 30 in good health. The DNA sequence is TGTGCCAGCAGCCCCAAACCCGGGACAGGGCATGGCTACACCTTC. Its translation reads: CASSPKPGTGHGYTF.